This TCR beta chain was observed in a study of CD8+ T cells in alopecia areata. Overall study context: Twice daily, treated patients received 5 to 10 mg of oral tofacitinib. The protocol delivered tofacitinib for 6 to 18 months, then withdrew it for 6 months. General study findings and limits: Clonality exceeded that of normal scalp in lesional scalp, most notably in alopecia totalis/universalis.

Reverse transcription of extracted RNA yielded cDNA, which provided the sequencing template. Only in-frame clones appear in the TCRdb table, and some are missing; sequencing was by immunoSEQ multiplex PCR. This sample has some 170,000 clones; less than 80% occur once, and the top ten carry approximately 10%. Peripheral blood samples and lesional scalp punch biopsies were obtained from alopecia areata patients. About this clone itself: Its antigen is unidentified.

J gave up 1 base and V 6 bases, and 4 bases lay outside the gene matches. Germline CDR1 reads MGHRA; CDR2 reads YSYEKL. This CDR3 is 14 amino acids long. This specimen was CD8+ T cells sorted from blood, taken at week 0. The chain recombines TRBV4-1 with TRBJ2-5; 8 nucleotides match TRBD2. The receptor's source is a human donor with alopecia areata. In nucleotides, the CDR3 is TGCGCCAGCAGTGATGCGGGGGGCCAAGAGACCCAGTACTTC. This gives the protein CASSDAGGQETQYF.